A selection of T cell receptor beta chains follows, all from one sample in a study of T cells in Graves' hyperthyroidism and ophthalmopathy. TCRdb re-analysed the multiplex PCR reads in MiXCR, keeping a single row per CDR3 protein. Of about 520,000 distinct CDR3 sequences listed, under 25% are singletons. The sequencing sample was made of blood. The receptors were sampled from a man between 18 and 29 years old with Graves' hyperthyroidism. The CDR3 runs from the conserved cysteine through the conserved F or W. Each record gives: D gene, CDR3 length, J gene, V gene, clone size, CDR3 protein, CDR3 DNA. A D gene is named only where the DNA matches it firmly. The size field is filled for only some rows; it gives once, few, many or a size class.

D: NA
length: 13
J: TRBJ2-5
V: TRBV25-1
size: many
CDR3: CASRVGASETQYF
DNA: TGTGCCAGCCGGGTAGGGGCTAGTGAGACCCAGTACTTC

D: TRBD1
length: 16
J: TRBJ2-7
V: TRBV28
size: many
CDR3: CASSPAPGTGDYEQYF
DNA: TGTGCCAGCAGTCCGGCCCCCGGGACAGGGGACTACGAGCAGTACTTC

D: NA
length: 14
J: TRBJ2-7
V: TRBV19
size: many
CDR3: CASSPQGWAYEQYF
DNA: TGTGCCAGTAGCCCACAGGGTTGGGCCTACGAGCAGTACTTC

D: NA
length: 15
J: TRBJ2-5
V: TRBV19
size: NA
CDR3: CASSISAGQQETQYF
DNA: TGTGCCAGTAGTATTAGTGCTGGACAGCAAGAGACCCAGTACTTC

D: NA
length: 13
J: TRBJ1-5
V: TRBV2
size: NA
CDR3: CASSEDGNQPQHF
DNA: TGTGCCAGCAGTGAAGATGGCAATCAGCCCCAGCATTTT

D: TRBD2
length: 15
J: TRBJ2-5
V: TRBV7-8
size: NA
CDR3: CASSRSGSRRETQYF
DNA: TGTGCCAGCAGCCGGAGCGGGAGTCGGCGAGAGACCCAGTACTTC

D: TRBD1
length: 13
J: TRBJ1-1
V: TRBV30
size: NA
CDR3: CAWSARQGLRAFF
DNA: TGTGCCTGGAGCGCCAGACAGGGGTTGCGAGCTTTCTTT

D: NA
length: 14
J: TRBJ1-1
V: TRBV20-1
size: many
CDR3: CSARDLAWGTEAFF
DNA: TGCAGTGCTAGAGATCTGGCCTGGGGCACTGAAGCTTTCTTT

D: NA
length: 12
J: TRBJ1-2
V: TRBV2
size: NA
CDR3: CASSWTRDGYTF
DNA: TGTGCCAGCAGTTGGACACGCGATGGCTACACCTTC

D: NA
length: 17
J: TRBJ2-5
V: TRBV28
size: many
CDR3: CASSTAGGGGPWETQYF
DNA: TGTGCCAGCAGTACGGCTGGGGGCGGGGGCCCCTGGGAGACCCAGTACTTC

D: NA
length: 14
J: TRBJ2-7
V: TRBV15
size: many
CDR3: CATSRDYSPYEQYF
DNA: TGTGCCACCAGCAGAGATTACTCCCCCTACGAGCAGTACTTC

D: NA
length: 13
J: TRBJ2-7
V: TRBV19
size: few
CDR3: CASRASAGLEQYF
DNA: TGTGCCAGTAGGGCCAGCGCGGGTTTGGAGCAGTACTTC

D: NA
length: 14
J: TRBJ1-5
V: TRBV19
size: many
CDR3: CASSPGRWPVTQHF
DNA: TGTGCCAGTAGCCCGGGACGGTGGCCCGTGACCCAGCATTTT

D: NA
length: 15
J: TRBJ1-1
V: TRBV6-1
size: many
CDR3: CASSDLGSEWTEAFF
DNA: TGTGCCAGCAGTGACTTGGGTTCGGAGTGGACTGAAGCTTTCTTT

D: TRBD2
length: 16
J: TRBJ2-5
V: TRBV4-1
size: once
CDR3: CASSQPSGRAGETQYF
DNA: TGCGCCAGCAGCCAACCAAGCGGGAGGGCCGGAGAGACCCAGTACTTC

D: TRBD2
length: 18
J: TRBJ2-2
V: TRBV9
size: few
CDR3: CASSVEVFSAGGPGELFF
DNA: TGTGCCAGCAGCGTAGAGGTCTTCTCAGCGGGGGGGCCGGGGGAGCTGTTTTTT

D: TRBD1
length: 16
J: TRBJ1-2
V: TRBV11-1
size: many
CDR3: CASSGRDRVSNYGYTF
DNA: TGTGCCAGCAGCGGACGGGACAGGGTATCGAACTATGGCTACACCTTC